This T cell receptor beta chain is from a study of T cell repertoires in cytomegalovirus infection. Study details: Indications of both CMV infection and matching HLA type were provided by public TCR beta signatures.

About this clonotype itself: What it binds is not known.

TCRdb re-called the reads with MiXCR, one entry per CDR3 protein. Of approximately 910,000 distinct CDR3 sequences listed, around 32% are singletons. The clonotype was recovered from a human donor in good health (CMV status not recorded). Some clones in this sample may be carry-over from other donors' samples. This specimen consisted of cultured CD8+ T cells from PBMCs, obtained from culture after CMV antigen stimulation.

For the CDR3, the DNA is TGTGCCAGCAGCGTATTTCCGGGACAGAGCTCTGGAAACACCATATATTTT. It specifies CASSVFPGQSSGNTIYF. The V and J genes are TRBV9 and TRBJ1-3; the match to TRBD1 covers 7 bases. Losses at the gene ends were 1 base for V and 0 bases for J; bases not matched to a gene: 7. The length of the CDR3 is 17 residues. Germline CDR1 and CDR2: SGDLS and YYNGEE.